This T cell receptor beta chain stems from a study of OX40 agonist ivuxolimab in advanced cancers. Study summary: Ivuxolimab, which is an agonistic anti-OX40 (CD134) antibody, was administered to the patients.

Patients were ineligible given autoimmune disease history or systemic immunosuppression. Researchers took blood at baseline, on cycle 4 day 1, and on cycle 7 day 1. Clones were read by immunoSEQ multiplex PCR, and TCRdb kept only the in-frame ones, dropping some. The profile shows 50,000 to 55,000 clones, roughly three quarters of them singletons. Here the sequenced sample was CD4+ or CD8+ T cells sorted from blood, taken in a trial of the OX40 agonist ivuxolimab. The receptor was derived from an adult with an advanced solid tumor such as melanoma, head and neck, liver or kidney cancer.

The CDR3: CASSQTGTRVGTQYF. As DNA, the CDR3 is TGCGCCAGCAGCCAAACTGGGACTCGGGTGGGGACCCAGTACTTC. The V call is TRBV4-3, the J call TRBJ2-5; maybe TRBD2 (6 bases). Germline CDR1 LGHNA, CDR2 YSLEER. The CDR3 has 15 amino acids. Trimming shortened V by 2 bases and J by 7 bases, and 17 bases separated the two germline ends.